The following is a TCR beta chain sequence with its context. Its antigen is not known. The data derive from a study of cytomegalovirus exposure and HLA in healthy donors. Primers: 60 Vbeta forward and 13 Jbeta reverse. TCRdb keeps only in-frame clones here, not all; method: immunoSEQ multiplex PCR. The top ten clones hold under 1.5% of a sample with about 140,000 clones, 65% to 80% of them seen once. This CDR3 is built from 15 residues. Trimming took off 2 bases at V and 4 bases at J, with 15 bases between the two ends. CDR1 and CDR2 (germline): MNHEY, SMNVEV (reference sequence). Study-wide points: The likely explanation for a cluster of highly shared sequence variants was sequencing artifact.

Samples came from healthy bone marrow donors. This sequence joins TRBV27 and TRBJ2-7, with D possibly matching TRBD2 (6 bases). The sequenced sample consisted of PBMCs. This clonotype was obtained from a male donor in good health and CMV-seropositive. The CDR3 sequence: CASSLAAGGLYEQYF. CDR3 coding DNA: TGTGCCAGCAGTTTAGCTGCTGGGGGACTTTACGAGCAGTACTTC.